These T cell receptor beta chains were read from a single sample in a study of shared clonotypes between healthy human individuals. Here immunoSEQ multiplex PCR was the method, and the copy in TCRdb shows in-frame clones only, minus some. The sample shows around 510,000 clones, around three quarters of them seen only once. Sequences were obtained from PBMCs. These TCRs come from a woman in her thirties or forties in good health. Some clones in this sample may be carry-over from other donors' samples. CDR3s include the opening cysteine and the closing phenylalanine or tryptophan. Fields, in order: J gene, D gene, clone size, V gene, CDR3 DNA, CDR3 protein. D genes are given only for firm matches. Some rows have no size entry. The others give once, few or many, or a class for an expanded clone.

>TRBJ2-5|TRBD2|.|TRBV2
TGTGCCAGCAGTGCCGCGGGAGAGGGCAGCCAGAAAGAGACCCAGTACTTC
CASSAAGEGSQKETQYF
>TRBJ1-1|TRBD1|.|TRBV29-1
TGCAGCGTTGAAAGAGGAATGAGGGAGGGGGCCGAAGCTTTCTTT
CSVERGMREGAEAFF
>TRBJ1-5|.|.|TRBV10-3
TGTGCCATCACGGGGGCCATGGATCAGCCCCAGCATTTT
CAITGAMDQPQHF
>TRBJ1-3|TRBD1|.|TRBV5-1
TGCGCCAGCAGCTTTGACAGGGGGGTTGGAAACACCATATATTTT
CASSFDRGVGNTIYF
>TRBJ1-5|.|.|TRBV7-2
TGTGCCAGCAGCTTACTTTTGGGCGCGAGCAATCAGCCCCAGCATTTT
CASSLLLGASNQPQHF
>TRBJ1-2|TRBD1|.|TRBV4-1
TGCGCCAGCAGCCAACTGACAGGGTCCTATGGCTACACCTTC
CASSQLTGSYGYTF
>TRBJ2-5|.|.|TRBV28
TGTGCCAGCCAGGGGGGGCCCCAAGAGACCCAGTACTTC
CASQGGPQETQYF
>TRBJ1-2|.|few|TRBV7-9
TGTGCCAGCAGCTTGGCAGGATTGAATAATGGCTACACCTTC
CASSLAGLNNGYTF
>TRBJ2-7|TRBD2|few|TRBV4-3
TGCGCCAGCAGCCAAGATAGCGGGGATTACTACGAGCAGTACTTC
CASSQDSGDYYEQYF
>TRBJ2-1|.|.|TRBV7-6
TGTGCCAGCAGCTTAGGACCACAGCACAACAATGAGCAGTTCTTC
CASSLGPQHNNEQFF
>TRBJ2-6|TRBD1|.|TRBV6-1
TGTGCCACAGGACAGGACCACTCTGGGGCCAACGTCCTGACTTTC
CATGQDHSGANVLTF
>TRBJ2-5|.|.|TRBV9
TGTGCCAGCAGCGTATTAGGGGGGCCGGGAGAGACCCAGTACTTC
CASSVLGGPGETQYF
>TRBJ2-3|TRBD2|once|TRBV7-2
TGTGCCAGCAGCCCACAAAGCCAAACTAGCGGGGGAACAGATACGCAGTATTTT
CASSPQSQTSGGTDTQYF
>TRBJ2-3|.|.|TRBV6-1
TGTGCCAGCAGTGGGGGGGCTGGCACAGATACGCAGTATTTT
CASSGGAGTDTQYF
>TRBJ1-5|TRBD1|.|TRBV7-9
TGTGCCAGCATCTTACAGGGGTATCAGCCCCAGCATTTT
CASILQGYQPQHF
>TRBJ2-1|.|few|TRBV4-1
TGCGCCAGCAGTCTAGTGCCGTACAATGAGCAGTTCTTC
CASSLVPYNEQFF
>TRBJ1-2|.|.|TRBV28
TGTGCCAGCGGGGGGGGATGGCAGACTACTGGGGATGGCTACACCTTC
CASGGGWQTTGDGYTF
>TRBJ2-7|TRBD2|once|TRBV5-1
TGCGCCAGCAGTCCGGGACTAGCGGGAGGCCTCTCCTACGAGCAGTACTTC
CASSPGLAGGLSYEQYF
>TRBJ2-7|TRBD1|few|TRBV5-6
TGTGCCAGCAGCCCCTCAGGGGGCGGACAGTACTTC
CASSPSGGGQYF
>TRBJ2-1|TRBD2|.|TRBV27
TGTGCCAGCAGTTTATCGGTTAGCGGGAGTAGCTCCTACAATGAGCAGTTCTTC
CASSLSVSGSSSYNEQFF
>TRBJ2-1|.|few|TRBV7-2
TGTGCCAGCAGCTTAGTAGGGGGGGGAGGCCCCGATCGGCGACAGTTCTTC
CASSLVGGGGPDRRQFF
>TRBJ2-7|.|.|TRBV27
TGTGCCAGCAGTTCCTCCCCCAGGGACTACGAGCAGTACTTC
CASSSSPRDYEQYF
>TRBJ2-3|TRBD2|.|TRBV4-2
TGTGCCAGCAGCCAAGATGGGACTAGCGGTGGTGCAGATACGCAGTATTTT
CASSQDGTSGGADTQYF
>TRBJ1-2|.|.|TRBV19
TGTGCCAGTAGTATGTGGGAAAGTGATGGCTACACCTTC
CASSMWESDGYTF
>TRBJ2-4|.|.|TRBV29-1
TGCAGCGTTGCTATTCCGGGACCAAACATTCAGTACTTC
CSVAIPGPNIQYF
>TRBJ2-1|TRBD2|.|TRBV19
TGTGCCAGCCATCCGGGGGGGTACCCAAAGCAGTTCTTC
CASHPGGYPKQFF
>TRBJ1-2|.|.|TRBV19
TGTGCCAGTAGTATAGAGGTCGAGTCTTCTAAGGGCTACACCTTC
CASSIEVESSKGYTF
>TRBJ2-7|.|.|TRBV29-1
TGCAGCGTAAAACTTGCCTACGAGCAGTACTTC
CSVKLAYEQYF
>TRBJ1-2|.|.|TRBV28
TGTGCCAGCAGTCCCTTTATAGGGGACGCGAATGGCTACACCTTC
CASSPFIGDANGYTF
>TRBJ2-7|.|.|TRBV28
TGTGCCAGCAGTCCCCCGACGGGGTCCCACTACGAGCAGTACTTC
CASSPPTGSHYEQYF
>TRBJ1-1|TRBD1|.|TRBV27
TGTGCCAGCAGTCAGAGACAGGGGCTGATGAACACTGAAGCTTTCTTT
CASSQRQGLMNTEAFF
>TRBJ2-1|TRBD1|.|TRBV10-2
TGCGCCAGCAGTGTACCTAGGGGGCTCGCGGGCCGGATCTACAATGAGCAGTTCTTC
CASSVPRGLAGRIYNEQFF
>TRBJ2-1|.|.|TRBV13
TGTGCCAGCAGCCCACCATTTTTATATGAGCAGTTCTTC
CASSPPFLYEQFF
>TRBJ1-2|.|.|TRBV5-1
TGCGCCAGCAGCTTGAATCGCTATGGCTACACCTTC
CASSLNRYGYTF
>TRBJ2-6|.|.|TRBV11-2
TGTGCCAGCAGCTTAGGGCAGGGGTTTGCTGGGGCCAACGTCCTGACTTTC
CASSLGQGFAGANVLTF
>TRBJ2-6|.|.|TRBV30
TGTGCCTGGGACCCGGGACCAGGGGCCAACGTCCTGACTTTC
CAWDPGPGANVLTF
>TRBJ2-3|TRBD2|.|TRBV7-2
TGTGCCAGCAGCTTTCGATCCGGGACTAGCGGTACAGATACGCAGTATTTT
CASSFRSGTSGTDTQYF
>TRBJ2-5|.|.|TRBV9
TGTGCCAGCAGCGTAGGAAGTTTGAGCTACGAGACCCAGTACTTC
CASSVGSLSYETQYF
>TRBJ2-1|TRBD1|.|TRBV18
TGTGCCAGCTCCACCGGGACAGGGGGGCCCCGTGAGCAGTTCTTC
CASSTGTGGPREQFF
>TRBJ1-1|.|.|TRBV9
TGTGCCAGCAGCGTATTGAGGAACACTGAAGCTTTCTTT
CASSVLRNTEAFF
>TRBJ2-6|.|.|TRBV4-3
TGCGCCAGCAGCCAAAACAGGAACTCTGGGGCCAACGTCCTGACTTTC
CASSQNRNSGANVLTF
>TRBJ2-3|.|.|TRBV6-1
TGTGCCAGCAGTGAAGGGGGGGCAGATACGCAGTATTTT
CASSEGGADTQYF
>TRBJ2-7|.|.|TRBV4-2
TGTGCCAGCAGCCAAGGGTCGAACCTTCAAGCGGGCGAGCAGTACTTC
CASSQGSNLQAGEQYF
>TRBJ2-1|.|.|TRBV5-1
TGCGCCAGCAGCCGCATGACAGAAAACAATGAGCAGTTCTTC
CASSRMTENNEQFF
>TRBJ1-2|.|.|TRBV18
TGTGCCAGCTCTACGGGTGGCCAAGGGAGAAGAGGCTACACCTTC
CASSTGGQGRRGYTF